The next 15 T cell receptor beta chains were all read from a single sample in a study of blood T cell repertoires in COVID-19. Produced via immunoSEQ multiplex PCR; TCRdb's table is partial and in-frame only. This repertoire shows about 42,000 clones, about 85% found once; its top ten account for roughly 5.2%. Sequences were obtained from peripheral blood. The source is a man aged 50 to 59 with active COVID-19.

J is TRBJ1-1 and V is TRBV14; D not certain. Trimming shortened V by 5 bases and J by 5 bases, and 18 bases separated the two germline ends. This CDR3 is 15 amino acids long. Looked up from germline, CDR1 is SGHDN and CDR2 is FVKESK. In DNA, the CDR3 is TGTGCCAGCAGCGTAAGAGGAGGTTTAGCTACTGAAGCTTTCTTT. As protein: CASSVRGGLATEAFF.

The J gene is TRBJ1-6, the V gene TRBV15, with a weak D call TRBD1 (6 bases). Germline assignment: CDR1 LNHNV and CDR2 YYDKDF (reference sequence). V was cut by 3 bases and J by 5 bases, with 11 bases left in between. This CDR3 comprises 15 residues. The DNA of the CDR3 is TGTGCCACCAGCAGCGAGGACAGAAATAATTCACCCCTCCACTTT. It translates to CATSSEDRNNSPLHF.

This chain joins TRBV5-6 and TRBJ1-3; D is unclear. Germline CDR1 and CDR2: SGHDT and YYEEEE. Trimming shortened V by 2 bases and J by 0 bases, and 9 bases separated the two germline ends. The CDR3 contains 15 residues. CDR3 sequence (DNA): TGTGCCAGCAGCTTTATCACGAGCTCTGGAAACACCATATATTTT. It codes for CASSFITSSGNTIYF. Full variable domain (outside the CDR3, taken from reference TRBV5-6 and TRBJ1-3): DAGVTQSPTHLIKTRGQQVTLRCSPKSGHDTVSWYQQALGQGPQFIFQYYEEEERQRGNFPDRFSGHQFPNYSSELNVNALLLGDSALYLCASSFITSSGNTIYFGEGSWLTVV.

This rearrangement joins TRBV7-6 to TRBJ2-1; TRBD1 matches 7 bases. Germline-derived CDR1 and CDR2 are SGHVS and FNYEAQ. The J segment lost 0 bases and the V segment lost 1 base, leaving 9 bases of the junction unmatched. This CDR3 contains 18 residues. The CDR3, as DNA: TGTGCCAGCAGCTTAGTGCTTTATCAGGGGGTCTCCTACAATGAGCAGTTCTTC. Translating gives CASSLVLYQGVSYNEQFF.

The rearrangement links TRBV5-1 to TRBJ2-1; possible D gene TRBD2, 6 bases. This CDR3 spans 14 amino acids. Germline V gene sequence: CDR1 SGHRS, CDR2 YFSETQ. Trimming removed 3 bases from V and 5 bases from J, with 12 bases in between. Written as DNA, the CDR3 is TGCGCCAGCAGCTGGGCGGTAGCGGACAATGAGCAGTTCTTC. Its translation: CASSWAVADNEQFF.

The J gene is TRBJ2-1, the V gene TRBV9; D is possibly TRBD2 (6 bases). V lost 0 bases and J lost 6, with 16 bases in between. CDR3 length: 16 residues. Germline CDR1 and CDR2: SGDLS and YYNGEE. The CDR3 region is CASSVASPSSGNEQFF. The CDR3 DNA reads TGTGCCAGCAGCGTAGCTTCCCCGAGTAGCGGCAATGAGCAGTTCTTC.

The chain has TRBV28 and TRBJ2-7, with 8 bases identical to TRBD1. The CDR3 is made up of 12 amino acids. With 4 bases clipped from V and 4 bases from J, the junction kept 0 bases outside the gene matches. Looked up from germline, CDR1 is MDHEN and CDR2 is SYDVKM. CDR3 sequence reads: CASSWDRYEQYF. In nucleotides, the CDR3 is TGTGCCAGCAGTTGGGACAGGTACGAGCAGTACTTC.

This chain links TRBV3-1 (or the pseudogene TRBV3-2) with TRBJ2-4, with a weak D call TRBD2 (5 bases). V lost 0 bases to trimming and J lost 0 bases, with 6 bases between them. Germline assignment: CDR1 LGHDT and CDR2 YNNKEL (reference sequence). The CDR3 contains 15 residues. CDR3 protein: CASSQDAGAKNIQYF. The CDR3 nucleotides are TGTGCCAGCAGCCAAGATGCGGGAGCCAAAAACATTCAGTACTTC.

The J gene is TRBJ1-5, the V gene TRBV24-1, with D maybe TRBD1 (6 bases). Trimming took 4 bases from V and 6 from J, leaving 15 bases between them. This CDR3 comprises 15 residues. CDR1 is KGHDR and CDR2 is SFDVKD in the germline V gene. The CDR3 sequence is CATSEGTGSAQPQHF. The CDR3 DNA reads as TGTGCCACCAGTGAGGGCACAGGGTCAGCTCAGCCCCAGCATTTT.

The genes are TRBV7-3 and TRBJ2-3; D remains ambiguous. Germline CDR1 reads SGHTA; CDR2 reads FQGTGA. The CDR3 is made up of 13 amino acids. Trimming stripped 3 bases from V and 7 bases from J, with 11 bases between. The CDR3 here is CASSFSRTNTQYF. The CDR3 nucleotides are TGTGCCAGCAGCTTTAGTCGCACTAATACGCAGTATTTT.

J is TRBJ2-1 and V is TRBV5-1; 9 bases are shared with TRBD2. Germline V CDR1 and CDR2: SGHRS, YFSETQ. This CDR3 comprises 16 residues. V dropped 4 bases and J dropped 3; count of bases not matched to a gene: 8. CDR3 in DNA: TGCGCCAGCAGCGTTTTAGCGGGAGCGAGCTACAATGAGCAGTTCTTC. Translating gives CASSVLAGASYNEQFF.

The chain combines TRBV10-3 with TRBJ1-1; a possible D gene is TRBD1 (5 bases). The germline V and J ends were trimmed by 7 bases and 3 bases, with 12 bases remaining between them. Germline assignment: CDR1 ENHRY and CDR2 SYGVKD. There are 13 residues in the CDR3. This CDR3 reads CAITGRGDTEAFF. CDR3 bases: TGTGCCATCACAGGGCGTGGGGACACTGAAGCTTTCTTT.

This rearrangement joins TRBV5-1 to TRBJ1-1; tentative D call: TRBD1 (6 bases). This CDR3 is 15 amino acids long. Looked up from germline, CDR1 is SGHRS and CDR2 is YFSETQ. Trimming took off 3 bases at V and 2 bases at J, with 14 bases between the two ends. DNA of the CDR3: TGCGCCAGCAGCTGGGGCGGGGGCACCAACACTGAAGCTTTCTTT. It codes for CASSWGGGTNTEAFF.

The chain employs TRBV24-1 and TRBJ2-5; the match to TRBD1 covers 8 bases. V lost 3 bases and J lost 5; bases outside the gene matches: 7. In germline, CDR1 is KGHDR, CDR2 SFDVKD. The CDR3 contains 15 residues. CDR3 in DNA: TGTGCCACCAGTGATCGGACAGGGTTCCAGGAGACCCAGTACTTC. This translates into CATSDRTGFQETQYF.

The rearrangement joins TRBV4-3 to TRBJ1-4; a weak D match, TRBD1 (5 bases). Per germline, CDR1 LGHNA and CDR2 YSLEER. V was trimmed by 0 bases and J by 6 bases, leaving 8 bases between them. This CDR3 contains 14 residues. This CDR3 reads CASSQDATDEKLFF. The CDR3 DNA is TGCGCCAGCAGCCAAGATGCGACAGATGAAAAACTGTTTTTT.